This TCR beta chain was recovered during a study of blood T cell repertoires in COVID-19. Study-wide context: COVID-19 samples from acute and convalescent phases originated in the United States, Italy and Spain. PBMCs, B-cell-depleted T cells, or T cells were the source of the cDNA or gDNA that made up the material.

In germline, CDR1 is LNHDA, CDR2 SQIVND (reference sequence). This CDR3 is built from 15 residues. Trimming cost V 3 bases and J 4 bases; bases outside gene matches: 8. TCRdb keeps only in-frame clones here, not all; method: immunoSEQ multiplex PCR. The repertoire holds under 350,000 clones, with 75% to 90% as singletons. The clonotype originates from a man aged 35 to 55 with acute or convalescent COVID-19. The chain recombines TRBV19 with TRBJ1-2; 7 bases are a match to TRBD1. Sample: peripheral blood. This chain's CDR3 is CASSILEGATYGYTF. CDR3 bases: TGTGCCAGTAGTATCTTAGAGGGGGCGACCTATGGCTACACCTTC.